This T cell receptor (beta chain) was identified during a study of blood T cell repertoires in COVID-19. Per the study methods: Amplification from reference gene primers served as the basis for estimated nucleated cell counts. Assay: immunoSEQ multiplex PCR; the TCRdb copy retains only in-frame clones and omits some. V and J calls and clone size are copied from that table; D and trimming were computed from the DNA. The sample consists of 250,000 or so clones, approximately 89% of them appearing once. Germline V lookup: CDR1 MGHRA, CDR2 YSYEKL. V was shortened by 3 bases and J by 7 bases, with 18 bases between the two germline ends. The CDR3 runs 16 residues.

The TCR sequence derives from a woman in her thirties or forties who had been exposed to COVID-19. The V gene is TRBV4-1, the J gene TRBJ1-4, with D possibly matching TRBD1 (5 bases). Material: PBMCs or T cells enriched from blood (not recorded which). The CDR3 DNA reads as TGCGCCAGCAGCCAGTTGGGACTCCTGGTGGGTGAAAAACTGTTTTTT. Translating gives CASSQLGLLVGEKLFF.